This entry lists 20 T cell receptor beta chains sequenced from one sample in a study of monozygotic twins with inflammatory bowel disease. TCRdb reprocessed the 5' RACE reads and keeps a single row for each CDR3 protein, giving no DNA. This repertoire includes about 300,000 distinct CDR3 sequences. Sequencing was done on a sample of blood. Receptors originate from a human donor with ulcerative colitis or Crohn's disease, or a healthy co-twin of an affected twin (not recorded which).

This chain connects TRBV5-1 to TRBJ2-7; TCRdb designates TRBD1, a call that cannot be tested without DNA. Germline lookup yields CDR1 SGHRS and CDR2 YFSETQ. The CDR3 extends over 15 amino acids. The CDR3 here is CASSGRDRATYEQYF.

V is TRBV7-9 and J is TRBJ2-3; the D call from TCRdb, TRBD2, cannot be confirmed without DNA. The CDR3 runs to 12 residues. Germline V gene sequence: CDR1 SEHNR, CDR2 FQNEAQ (reference sequence). The CDR3 spells CASLAGADTQYF.

The CDR3 sequence is CASSQIRNTEAFF. V is TRBV12-3 or TRBV12-4 and J is TRBJ1-1. The CDR3 runs 13 residues.

This chain joins TRBV28 and TRBJ2-5; TCRdb names TRBD2, which stays unverified in the absence of DNA. The germline V gene encodes CDR1 MDHEN and CDR2 SYDVKM. The CDR3 totals 11 residues. The CDR3 spells CASRAGGTQYF.

The V and J genes are TRBV11-3 and TRBJ2-6; TCRdb reports TRBD1, a call that lacks DNA to check it against. The length of the CDR3 is 14 residues. Germline-derived CDR1 and CDR2 are SGHNT and YENEEA. Here the CDR3 reads CASGGGSGANVLTF.

The chain uses TRBV20-1 and TRBJ2-7. Germline V gene lookup returns CDR1 DFQATT and CDR2 SNEGSKA (reference sequence). The CDR3 has 13 amino acids. CDR3 in amino acids: CSARTPGSYEQYF.

V usage is TRBV7-2 and J usage is TRBJ2-5. There are 13 residues in the CDR3. Per germline, CDR1 SGHTA and CDR2 FQGNSA. CDR3 sequence: CASSLALVETQYF.

This chain links TRBV19 with TRBJ2-1. This CDR3 spans 16 amino acids. Germline CDR1 reads LNHDA; CDR2 reads SQIVND (reference sequence). CDR3 protein: CASSIDLSVSYNEQFF.

This chain connects TRBV10-2 to TRBJ2-2; TCRdb indicates TRBD1, and absent DNA this call remains unverified. CDR1 is WSHSY and CDR2 is SAAADI in the germline V gene. The CDR3 sequence is 14 residues long. CDR3 sequence reads: CASCQGTYTGELFF.

The chain couples TRBV10-3 to TRBJ2-3; TCRdb calls TRBD2, which cannot be checked without DNA. This CDR3 is built from 15 residues. The germline gives CDR1 ENHRY, CDR2 SYGVKD. This chain's CDR3 is CAISESSGASDTQYF.

CDR3 sequence: CASSSGAGNIYGYTF. The chain recombines TRBV27 with TRBJ1-2; the TCRdb call, TRBD1, lacks DNA for checking. In germline, CDR1 is MNHEY, CDR2 SMNVEV (reference sequence). The CDR3 runs 15 residues.

The rearrangement joins TRBV7-2 to TRBJ2-5; TCRdb's D gene call, TRBD1, goes unchecked for lack of DNA. Germline values: CDR1 SGHTA, CDR2 FQGNSA. This CDR3 spans 14 amino acids. CDR3 protein: CASSLYKGPGTQYF.

The J gene is TRBJ2-7, the V gene TRBV5-1; absent DNA, TCRdb's TRBD1 call cannot be checked. From germline, CDR1 is SGHRS and CDR2 YFSETQ. The CDR3 length is 15 residues. The CDR3 reads CASSSGQRSSYEQYF.

The V and J genes are TRBV23-1 and TRBJ2-3; there is no DNA to check the TCRdb D call of TRBD2. TRBV23-1 is marked as an open reading frame, function uncertain. The CDR3 length is 17 residues. CDR3 sequence reads: CASSHRRGSRFIDTQYF.

CDR3 residues: CASSQDPDSTDEQYF. The gene calls are TRBV4-3 and TRBJ2-7; there is no DNA to check the TCRdb D call of TRBD1. The CDR3 extends over 15 amino acids. The V gene's germline CDR1 is LGHNA and CDR2 YSLEER.

The chain couples TRBV9 to TRBJ1-4. CDR3 length: 14 amino acids. From germline, CDR1 is SGDLS and CDR2 YYNGEE. Here the CDR3 reads CASSVGGFSEKLFF.

This chain links TRBV20-1 with TRBJ2-2; TCRdb's assignment of TRBD1 cannot be checked, as there is no DNA. Germline CDR1 and CDR2: DFQATT and SNEGSKA (reference sequence). This CDR3 is 16 amino acids long. The chain's CDR3 is CSALTRGRGNTGELFF.

The V gene is TRBV7-2, the J gene TRBJ1-3; there is no DNA to check the TCRdb D call of TRBD1. Germline V gives CDR1 SGHTA, CDR2 FQGNSA. There are 15 residues in the CDR3. The CDR3 loop reads CASSPRQSSGNTIYF.

The CDR3 is CASSPNLDREQYF. The rearrangement uses TRBV7-8 and TRBJ2-7. CDR3 length: 13 residues. Germline V CDR1 and CDR2: SGHVS, FQNEAQ.

The chain uses TRBV5-1 and TRBJ2-2; checking the TCRdb D call of TRBD1 is not possible without DNA. Germline CDR1 SGHRS, CDR2 YFSETQ. This CDR3 is 16 amino acids long. This chain's CDR3 is CASSPDRTTNTGELFF.